Here is one T cell receptor (beta chain) with its context. In the authors' methods: Reference gene primer amplification yielded estimated nucleated cell counts. Only in-frame clones appear in the TCRdb table, and some are missing; sequencing was by immunoSEQ multiplex PCR. The D gene and trimming were derived from the DNA, and the V and J assignments and clone size from that table. The repertoire consists of around 97,000 clones, with roughly 90% occurring once and the leading ten covering approximately 3.4%. The data are from a study of blood T cell repertoires in COVID-19. Study-wide context: Whether acute or convalescent, the COVID-19 samples came from the United States, Italy and Spain.

The ends were cut back, 4 bases at V and 5 bases at J, with 20 bases in the middle. Germline assignment: CDR1 MDHEN and CDR2 SYDVKM. The CDR3 runs to 16 residues. This clonotype originated in a woman aged 60-75 years with acute or convalescent COVID-19. V gene TRBV28 combines with J gene TRBJ1-1; D gene ambiguous. The source material was peripheral blood. In DNA, the CDR3 is TGTGCCAGCAGTTCCTCCGGCCGAGGGCGGGGAACTGAAGCTTTCTTT. Translating it yields CASSSSGRGRGTEAFF.